This T cell receptor beta chain came from a study of blood T cells in healthy people across ages. Primed by a sample-barcoded 5' primer and a J-beta primer mix, a second PCR proceeded for about 7 to 11 cycles. Each CDR3 protein gets one entry after TCRdb re-called the 5' RACE reads with MiXCR. The sample has approximately 350,000 distinct CDR3 sequences; more than 45% are singletons. Per-sample PBMC isolation yielded at least 7 million cells. Total RNA extracted from each sample amounted to at least 6 micrograms. This CDR3 comprises 13 residues. CDR1 is SEHNR, CDR2 FQNEAQ, per germline (reference sequence). V lost 5 bases and J lost 4, with 11 bases in between. Regarding this clonotype: The antigen is undetermined.

Study-wide results and limits: Estimates based on one million T cells were treated as lower bounds.

This clonotype originated in a man aged 55-75 years in good health. The specimen was blood. V is TRBV7-9 and J is TRBJ1-2, with D possibly TRBD1 on 6 matching bases. In DNA, the CDR3 is TGTGCCAGCAGCCAGGACAGTTTCTATGGCTACACCTTC. Its protein product is CASSQDSFYGYTF.